This T cell receptor beta chain emerged from a study of cytomegalovirus exposure and HLA in healthy donors. A multiplex PCR was run with 60 Vbeta primers and 13 Jbeta primers. The assay was immunoSEQ multiplex PCR, and TCRdb's table has in-frame clones only and misses some. This sample has around 300,000 clones; about 66% occur once, and the top ten carry under 2.5%. On this clone itself: What it binds is not known.

Study-level findings and limits: Per a later analysis, 16,951 TCR beta sequences showed association with HLA alleles at 0.05 false discovery rate. Later analysis identified several of the most significant clusters that appeared linked to common viral pathogens. Several V segments, TRBV6-2 and TRBV6-3 among them, could not be told apart and were dropped.

There are 13 residues in the CDR3. Trimming pared 6 bases from V and 4 bases from J, leaving 10 bases between. The germline V gene has CDR1 MNHEY and CDR2 SVGAGI. Sequencing was performed on PBMCs. V gene TRBV6-5 combines with J gene TRBJ1-3; the D is unclear. The sequence was obtained from a female donor in good health and CMV-seronegative. The CDR3 DNA reads TGTGCCAGCAGGACACCCCTCGGAAACACCATATATTTT. This encodes CASRTPLGNTIYF.